These 3 T cell receptor beta chains were all obtained from the same sample, sequenced in a study of cytomegalovirus exposure and HLA in healthy donors. TCRdb's copy holds only in-frame clones and misses some; the assay was immunoSEQ multiplex PCR. The sample contains 100,000 to 150,000 clones, roughly 90% of which appear only once. Sequenced material: PBMCs. These receptors were collected from a young woman in good health and CMV-seronegative.

This clone was recorded once. J is TRBJ2-7 and V is TRBV5-1; 9 nucleotides match TRBD1. The V gene end was trimmed by 4 bases and the J gene end by 1 base; junction bases not matched to a gene: 0. Germline V gene lookup returns CDR1 SGHRS and CDR2 YFSETQ. The length of the CDR3 is 13 residues. The CDR3 coding sequence is TGCGCCAGCAGCGGACAGGGGTCCTACGAGCAGTACTTC. As protein: CASSGQGSYEQYF. The full variable domain, with the rest looked up from reference TRBV5-1 and TRBJ2-7, is KAGVTQTPRYLIKTRGQQVTLSCSPISGHRSVSWYQQTPGQGLQFLFEYFSETQRNKGNFPGRFSGRQFSNSRSEMNVSTLELGDSALYLCASSGQGSYEQYFGPGTRLTVT.

This clone was recorded only once. V gene TRBV10-2 combines with J gene TRBJ2-3; TRBD2 might be the D (6 bases). Germline assignment: CDR1 WSHSY and CDR2 SAAADI. V was trimmed by 2 bases and J by 6 bases, leaving 12 bases between them. The CDR3 is 14 residues long. The CDR3 bases are TGCGCCAGCAGTGAGACTAGCCCCCGGGATACGCAGTATTTT. Its protein product is CASSETSPRDTQYF.

The CDR3, as DNA: TGTGCCAGCAGTGGGACAGGGAGGGATCGAGCTTTCTTT. It is translated as CASSGTGRDRAFF. The chain combines TRBV4-2 with TRBJ1-1, with 9 bases matching TRBD1. The CDR3 totals 13 residues. After removal of 6 bases from V and 10 bases from J, the junction contained 9 bases not matched to a gene. CDR1 is LGHNA and CDR2 is YNFKEQ in the germline V gene.